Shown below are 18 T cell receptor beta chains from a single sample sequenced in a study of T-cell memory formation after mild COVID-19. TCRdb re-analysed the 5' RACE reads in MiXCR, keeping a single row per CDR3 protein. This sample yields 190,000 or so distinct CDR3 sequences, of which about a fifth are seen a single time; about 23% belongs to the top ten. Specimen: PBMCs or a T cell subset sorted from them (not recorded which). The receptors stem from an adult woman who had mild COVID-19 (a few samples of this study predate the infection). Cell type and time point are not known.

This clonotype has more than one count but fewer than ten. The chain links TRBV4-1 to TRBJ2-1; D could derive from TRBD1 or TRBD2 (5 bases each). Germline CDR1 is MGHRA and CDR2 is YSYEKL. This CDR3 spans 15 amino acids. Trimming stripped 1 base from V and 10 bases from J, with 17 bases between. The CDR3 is CASSQVGAEGDEQFF. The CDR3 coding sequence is TGCGCCAGCAGCCAAGTTGGGGCCGAGGGAGACGAGCAGTTCTTC.

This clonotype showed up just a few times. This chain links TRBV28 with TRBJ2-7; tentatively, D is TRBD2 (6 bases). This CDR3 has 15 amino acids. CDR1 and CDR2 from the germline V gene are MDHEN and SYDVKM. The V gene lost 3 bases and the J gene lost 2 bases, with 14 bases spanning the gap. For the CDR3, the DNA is TGTGCCAGCAGTTTCCCGCGGGAAGGTACCTACGAGCAGTACTTC. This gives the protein CASSFPREGTYEQYF.

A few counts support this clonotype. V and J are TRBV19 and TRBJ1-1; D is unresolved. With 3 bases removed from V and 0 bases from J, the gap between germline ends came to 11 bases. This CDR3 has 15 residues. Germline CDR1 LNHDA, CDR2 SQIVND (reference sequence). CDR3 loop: CASSMKWLVNTEAFF. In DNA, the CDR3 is TGTGCCAGTAGTATGAAGTGGTTGGTGAACACTGAAGCTTTCTTT. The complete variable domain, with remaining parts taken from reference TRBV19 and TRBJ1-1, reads DGGITQSPKYLFRKEGQNVTLSCEQNLNHDAMYWYRQDPGQGLRLIYYSQIVNDFQKGDIAEGYSVSREKKESFPLTVTSAQKNPTAFYLCASSMKWLVNTEAFFGQGTRLTVV.

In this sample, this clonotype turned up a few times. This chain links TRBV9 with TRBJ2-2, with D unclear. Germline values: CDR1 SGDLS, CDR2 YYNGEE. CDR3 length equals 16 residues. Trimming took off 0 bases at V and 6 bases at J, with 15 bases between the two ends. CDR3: CASSVVGTGFAGELFF. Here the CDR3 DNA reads TGTGCCAGCAGCGTAGTGGGTACGGGTTTCGCCGGGGAGCTGTTTTTT.

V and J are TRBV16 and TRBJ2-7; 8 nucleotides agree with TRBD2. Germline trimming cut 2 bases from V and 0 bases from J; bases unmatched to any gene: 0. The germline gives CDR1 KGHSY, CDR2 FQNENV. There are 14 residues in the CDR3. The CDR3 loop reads CASSQTSGSYEQYF. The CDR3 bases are TGTGCCAGCAGCCAAACTAGCGGCTCCTACGAGCAGTACTTC.

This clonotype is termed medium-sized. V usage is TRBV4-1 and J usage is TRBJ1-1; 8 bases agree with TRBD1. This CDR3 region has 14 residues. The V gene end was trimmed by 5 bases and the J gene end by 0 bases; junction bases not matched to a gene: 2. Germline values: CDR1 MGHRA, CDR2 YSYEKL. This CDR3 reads CASSRTGLNTEAFF. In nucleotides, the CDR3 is TGCGCCAGCAGCAGGACAGGGCTGAACACTGAAGCTTTCTTT.

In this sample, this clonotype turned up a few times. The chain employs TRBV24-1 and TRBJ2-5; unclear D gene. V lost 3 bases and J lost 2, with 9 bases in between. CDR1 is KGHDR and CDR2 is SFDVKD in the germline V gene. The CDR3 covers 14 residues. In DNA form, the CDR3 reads TGTGCCACCAGTGATCCCGACTCACAAGAGACCCAGTACTTC. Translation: CATSDPDSQETQYF.

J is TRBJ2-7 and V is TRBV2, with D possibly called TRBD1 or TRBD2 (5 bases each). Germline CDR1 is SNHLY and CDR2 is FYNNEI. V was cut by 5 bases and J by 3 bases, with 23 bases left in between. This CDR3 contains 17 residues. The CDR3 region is CASSSRREAAVDYEQYF. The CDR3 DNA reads TGTGCCAGCAGTTCCCGCAGGGAAGCGGCTGTAGACTACGAGCAGTACTTC. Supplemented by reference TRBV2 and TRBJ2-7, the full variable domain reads EPEVTQTPSHQVTQMGQEVILRCVPISNHLYFYWYRQILGQKVEFLVSFYNNEISEKSEIFDDQFSVERPDGSNFTLKIRSTKLEDSAMYFCASSSRREAAVDYEQYFGPGTRLTVT.

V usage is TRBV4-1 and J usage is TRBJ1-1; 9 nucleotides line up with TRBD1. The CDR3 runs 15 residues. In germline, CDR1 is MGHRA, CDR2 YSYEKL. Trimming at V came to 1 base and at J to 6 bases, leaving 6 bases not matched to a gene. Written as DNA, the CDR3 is TGCGCCAGCAGCCAAGTTGACAGGGGGTCCGCTGAAGCTTTCTTT. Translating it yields CASSQVDRGSAEAFF.

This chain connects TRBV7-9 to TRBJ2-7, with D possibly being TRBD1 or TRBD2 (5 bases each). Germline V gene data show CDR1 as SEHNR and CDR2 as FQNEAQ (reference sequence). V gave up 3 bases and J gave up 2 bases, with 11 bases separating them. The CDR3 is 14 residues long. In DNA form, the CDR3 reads TGTGCCAGCAGCTTGGTCCGGGACCCCTACGAGCAGTACTTC. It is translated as CASSLVRDPYEQYF.

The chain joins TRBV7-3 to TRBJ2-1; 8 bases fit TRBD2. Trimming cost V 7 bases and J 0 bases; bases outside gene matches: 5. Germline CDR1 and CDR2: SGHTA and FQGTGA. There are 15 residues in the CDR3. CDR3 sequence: CASKRGGSSYNEQFF. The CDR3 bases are TGTGCCAGCAAACGGGGGGGCAGCTCCTACAATGAGCAGTTCTTC. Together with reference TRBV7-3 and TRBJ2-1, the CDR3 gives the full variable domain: GAGVSQTPSNKVTEKGKYVELRCDPISGHTALYWYRQSLGQGPEFLIYFQGTGAADDSGLPNDRFFAVRPEGSVSTLKIQRTERGDSAVYLCASKRGGSSYNEQFFGPGTRLTVL.

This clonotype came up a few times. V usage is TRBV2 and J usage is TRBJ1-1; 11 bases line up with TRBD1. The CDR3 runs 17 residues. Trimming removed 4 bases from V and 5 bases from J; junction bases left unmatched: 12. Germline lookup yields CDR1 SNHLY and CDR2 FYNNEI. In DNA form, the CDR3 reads TGTGCCAGCAGTGCGGTTATAGGACAGGGGGCAAATACTGAAGCTTTCTTT. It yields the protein CASSAVIGQGANTEAFF.

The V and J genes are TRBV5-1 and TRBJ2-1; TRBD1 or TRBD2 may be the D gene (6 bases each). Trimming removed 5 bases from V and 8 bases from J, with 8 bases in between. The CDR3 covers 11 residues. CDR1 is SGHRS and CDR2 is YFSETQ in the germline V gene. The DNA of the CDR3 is TGCGCCAGCAGAAGGGGGGATGAGCAGTTCTTC. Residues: CASRRGDEQFF.

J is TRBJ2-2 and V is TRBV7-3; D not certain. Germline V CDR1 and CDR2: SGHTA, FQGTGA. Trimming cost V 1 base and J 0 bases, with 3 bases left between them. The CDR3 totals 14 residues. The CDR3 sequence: CASSLNSNTGELFF. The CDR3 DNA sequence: TGTGCCAGCAGCTTAAACTCGAACACCGGGGAGCTGTTTTTT.

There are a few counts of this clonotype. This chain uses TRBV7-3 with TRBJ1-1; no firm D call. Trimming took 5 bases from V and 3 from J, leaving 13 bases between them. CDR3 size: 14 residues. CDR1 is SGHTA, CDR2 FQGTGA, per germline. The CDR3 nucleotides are TGTGCCAGCAGCCTTTTGGGGTCGGACACTGAAGCTTTCTTT. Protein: CASSLLGSDTEAFF.

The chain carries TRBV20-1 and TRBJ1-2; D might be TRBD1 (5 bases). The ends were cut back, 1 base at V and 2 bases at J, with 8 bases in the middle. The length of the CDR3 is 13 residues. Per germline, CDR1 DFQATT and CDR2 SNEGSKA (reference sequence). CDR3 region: CSARAGGNYGYTF. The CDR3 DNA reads TGCAGTGCTAGAGCTGGGGGAAACTATGGCTACACCTTC.

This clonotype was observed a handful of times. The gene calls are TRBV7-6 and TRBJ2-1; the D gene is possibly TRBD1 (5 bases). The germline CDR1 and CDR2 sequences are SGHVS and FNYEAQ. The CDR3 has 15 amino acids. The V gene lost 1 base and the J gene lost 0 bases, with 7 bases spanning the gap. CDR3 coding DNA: TGTGCCAGCAGCTTAGTTCAGGGCTCCTACAATGAGCAGTTCTTC. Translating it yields CASSLVQGSYNEQFF.

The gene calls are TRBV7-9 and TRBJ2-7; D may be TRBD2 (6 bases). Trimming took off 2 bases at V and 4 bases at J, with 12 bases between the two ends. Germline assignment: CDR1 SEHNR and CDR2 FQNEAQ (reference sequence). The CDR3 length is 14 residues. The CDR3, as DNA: TGTGCCAGCAGCTTAACGGGGGTGCCATACGAGCAGTACTTC. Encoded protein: CASSLTGVPYEQYF.